This T cell receptor (beta chain) originates from a study of response to subunit inactivated influenza vaccine. The study's findings and limits: The authors offered the suggestion that each seasonal influenza vaccination recruits few new T cells.

Notes on this clonotype: The antigen is undetermined.

Using its own MiXCR run on the RT-PCR reads, TCRdb lists one record per CDR3 protein. This table holds 530,000 or so distinct CDR3 sequences, roughly 10% found once. Unmatched junction bases numbered 3, after V lost 7 bases and J lost 5 bases. This CDR3 spans 14 amino acids. Germline CDR1 and CDR2: SGHTA and FQGTGA. This chain links TRBV7-3 with TRBJ2-2; the match to TRBD2 covers 11 bases. The source material was PBMCs from blood, sampled on the day of vaccination. This clonotype was obtained from a man in his fifties who received an inactivated influenza vaccine. The CDR3: CASTLAGGTGELFF. The CDR3 nucleotides are TGTGCCAGCACCCTAGCGGGAGGAACCGGGGAGCTGTTTTTT.